The rows below give T cell receptor beta chains drawn from one sample of a study of persistence of HIV-infected CD4 T cells. Their antigens remain unidentified. The assay was immunoSEQ multiplex PCR, and TCRdb's table has in-frame clones only and misses some. This sample has about 30,000 clones; roughly 70% occur once, and the top ten carry about 1.5%. Source: CD4+ T cells sorted from PBMCs after approximately 18-hour stimulation, taken from a patient who received antiretroviral therapy. These receptors all come from an adult man with HIV who was CMV-seropositive. Both conserved end residues are part of each CDR3. D genes are given only for firm matches. Clone size is stated in some rows and not others, as once, few, many or a class when expanded.

clone size	J gene	D gene	V gene	CDR3 DNA	CDR3 protein
.	TRBJ2-1	TRBD2	TRBV2	TGTGCCAGCAAACCTAGCGGGGTGAATGAGCAGTTCTTC	CASKPSGVNEQFF
.	TRBJ2-4	TRBD2	TRBV15	TGTGCCACCAGCAGTCCTAGCGGGGGCTCCCAGATTAAGGCCAAAAACATTCAGTACTTC	CATSSPSGGSQIKAKNIQYF
.	TRBJ2-6	.	TRBV24-1	TGTGCCACCAGTGATCCACGGGGACCCACTGGGGCCAACGTCCTGACTTTC	CATSDPRGPTGANVLTF
.	TRBJ2-7	.	TRBV7-8	TGTGCCAGCAGCTTAGAGGGGGGGTCCTACGAGCAGTACTTC	CASSLEGGSYEQYF
.	TRBJ1-1	TRBD1	TRBV30	TGTGCCTGGAGGGGCAGGGGGCACGCGAACACTGAAGCTTTCTTT	CAWRGRGHANTEAFF
.	TRBJ2-2	TRBD1	TRBV7-9	TGTGCCAGCAGCTTAGGGACAGGGAGGAACACCGGGGAGCTGTTTTTT	CASSLGTGRNTGELFF
medium-sized	TRBJ2-1	TRBD2	TRBV6-4	TGTGCCAGCAGTGTAGGACTAGGAGTGACGCGTGAGCAGTTCTTC	CASSVGLGVTREQFF
.	TRBJ1-5	.	TRBV19	TGTGCCAGTAGTATGGCGGGCAGGCAAGGTTGGAGCAATCAGCCCCAGCATTTT	CASSMAGRQGWSNQPQHF
.	TRBJ2-3	.	TRBV5-1	TGCGCCAGCAGCTTGGAAGATACGCAGTATTTT	CASSLEDTQYF
few	TRBJ1-6	.	TRBV6-6	TGTGCCATCCGACCGGGACCGTTGGGTTCACCCCTCCACTTT	CAIRPGPLGSPLHF
.	TRBJ1-6	TRBD1	TRBV6-6	TGTGCCAGCAGTGGACAGGGCAATTCACCCCTCCACTTT	CASSGQGNSPLHF
.	TRBJ2-1	.	TRBV5-6	TGTGCCAGCAGCTTTGTAAGGGACACACGGTACAATGAGCAGTTCTTC	CASSFVRDTRYNEQFF
few	TRBJ1-5	.	TRBV20-1	TGCAGTGCTAGAGATACCAGGACCCAGCATTTT	CSARDTRTQHF
few	TRBJ2-7	TRBD2	TRBV6-5	TGTGCCAGCAGTTCAGGATGGGAGGGTAGCGAGCAGTACTTC	CASSSGWEGSEQYF
.	TRBJ2-3	.	TRBV19	TGTGCCAGTAGTAGGGACACCCCCACAGATACGCAGTATTTT	CASSRDTPTDTQYF
.	TRBJ1-2	TRBD1	TRBV18	TGTGCCAGCTCATCGACAGGGGTCGACGGCTACACCTTC	CASSSTGVDGYTF
.	TRBJ1-2	.	TRBV6-5	TGTGCCAGCAGTTACTCGTCCATAGCTAACTATGGCTACACCTTC	CASSYSSIANYGYTF
.	TRBJ1-2	TRBD1	TRBV6-5	TGTGCCAGCAGTCGACAGGGTCTCTATGGCTACACCTTC	CASSRQGLYGYTF
.	TRBJ2-1	.	TRBV7-9	TGTGCCAGCAGCTTATCTAGGAATGAGCAGTTCTTC	CASSLSRNEQFF
.	TRBJ2-3	.	TRBV28	TGTGCCAGCAGCTTCTCGGACCTTCGGACAGATACGCAGTATTTT	CASSFSDLRTDTQYF
.	TRBJ2-7	.	TRBV6-5	TGTGCCAGCAGCCGAGTGGACAGTTCCTACGAGCAGTACTTC	CASSRVDSSYEQYF
once	TRBJ1-3	.	TRBV28	TGTGCCAGCAGTATATCAGGTTCTCTGGGAAACACCATATATTTT	CASSISGSLGNTIYF
.	TRBJ2-2	TRBD2	TRBV4-2	TGTGCCAGCAGCCAAGATCGGGGGACTAGTTCCACCGGGGAGCTGTTTTTT	CASSQDRGTSSTGELFF
.	TRBJ1-1	TRBD1	TRBV7-9	TGTGCCAGCAGCGCCGAAACAGGGGGAGTCGAAGCTTTCTTT	CASSAETGGVEAFF
medium-sized	TRBJ2-6	.	TRBV6-2/TRBV6-3	TGTGCCAGCAGTTACGGTGGATCTGGGGCCAACGTCCTGACTTTC	CASSYGGSGANVLTF
.	TRBJ1-1	.	TRBV18	TGTGCCAGCTCACCGGACTGGACTGAAGCTTTCTTT	CASSPDWTEAFF
medium-sized	TRBJ1-1	TRBD1	TRBV5-4	TGTGCCAGCAGCCATGACAGGGGTGGTGGTACTGAAGCTTTCTTT	CASSHDRGGGTEAFF
.	TRBJ1-1	.	TRBV11-2	TGTGCCAGCAGCTTAGATCGGTTGGGTAGCACTGAAGCTTTCTTT	CASSLDRLGSTEAFF
.	TRBJ2-5	.	TRBV7-3	TGTGCCAGCAGCTTAAAGGTGGGACAACTCCAAGAGACCCAGTACTTC	CASSLKVGQLQETQYF
.	TRBJ2-7	.	TRBV12-3/TRBV12-4	TGTGCCAGCGCCCCCAGGGGATACGAGCAGTACTTC	CASAPRGYEQYF
few	TRBJ1-6	.	TRBV5-4	TGTGCCAGCAGCTTGGACCTCAATTCACCCCTCCACTTT	CASSLDLNSPLHF
medium-sized	TRBJ2-2	TRBD1	TRBV19	TGTGCCAGTAGTATAGGACAGGGCAGTACTTACACCGGGGAGCTGTTTTTT	CASSIGQGSTYTGELFF
.	TRBJ1-5	.	TRBV18	TGTGCCAGCTCACCATCGGGACATCAGCCCCAGCATTTT	CASSPSGHQPQHF
.	TRBJ2-1	TRBD1	TRBV18	TGTGCCAGCTCCCTACGACAAAGGGGGCTTGGGAATGAGCAGTTCTTC	CASSLRQRGLGNEQFF
.	TRBJ2-3	TRBD2	TRBV10-2	TGCGCCAGCAGTGAGCCAGCGGGGGGGCCGAGAATAGGTCCAGATACGCAGTATTTT	CASSEPAGGPRIGPDTQYF
.	TRBJ2-5	TRBD2	TRBV7-7	TGTGCCAGCAGCTTAGGACTAGCGGGGCAAGAGACCCAGTACTTC	CASSLGLAGQETQYF
.	TRBJ1-2	.	TRBV19	TGTGCCAGTAGTAGTCAGATAGGGAGACTGTATGGCTACACCTTC	CASSSQIGRLYGYTF
.	TRBJ1-1	.	TRBV2	TGTGCCAGCAGCGCGCAGGCAGGGGTGCGTACTGAAGCTTTCTTT	CASSAQAGVRTEAFF
.	TRBJ1-5	.	TRBV5-5	TGTGCCAGCAGCTTGGTGGTTGGCTCCAATAGCAATCAGCCCCAGCATTTT	CASSLVVGSNSNQPQHF
.	TRBJ1-5	.	TRBV19	TGTGCCAGTAGAAGGGACGGCTCGGGGATCATTGGTGGTCAGCCCCAGCATTTT	CASRRDGSGIIGGQPQHF
.	TRBJ1-4	.	TRBV5-1	TGCGCCAGCGCGTCCCTTCCAGGGAAGATTGGTCGGGATGAAAAACTGTTTTTT	CASASLPGKIGRDEKLFF
once	TRBJ1-4	.	TRBV2	TGTGCCAGCAGCCCCTTTATTAATGAAAAACTGTTTTTT	CASSPFINEKLFF
.	TRBJ1-4	.	TRBV9	TGTGCCAGCAGCCTCGTTCCATCGACGCAAAAACTGTTTTTT	CASSLVPSTQKLFF
.	TRBJ1-4	TRBD1	TRBV30	TGTGCCTGGGCAGGGGGCGGTGAAAAACTGTTTTTT	CAWAGGGEKLFF
.	TRBJ1-6	.	TRBV12-5	TGTGCTAGTGGTTTTGGTCCGGGCGGCCAAAATTCACCCCTCCACTTT	CASGFGPGGQNSPLHF
.	TRBJ1-5	.	TRBV2	TGTGCCAGCAAAAAGGAGTCCAAGCAGCCCCAGCATTTT	CASKKESKQPQHF
.	TRBJ2-5	.	TRBV18	TGTGCCAGCTCACCATCGCGAGCAGGGGTAGAGACCCAGTACTTC	CASSPSRAGVETQYF
.	TRBJ1-2	.	TRBV30	TGTGCCTGGAGGAGGGAAGAGCGTTCGGCATACACCTTC	CAWRREERSAYTF
.	TRBJ1-2	.	TRBV28	TGTGCCAGCAACCGGGGGGCCGGTGGCTACACCTTC	CASNRGAGGYTF
.	TRBJ1-4	.	TRBV4-2	TGTGCCAGCAGCCCTCAAGGGGCAGGGCGGACTAATGAAAAACTGTTTTTT	CASSPQGAGRTNEKLFF
.	TRBJ1-2	.	TRBV2	TGTGCCAGCAGTGAAGGGGGGCGGGATGGCTACACCTTC	CASSEGGRDGYTF
.	TRBJ2-2	TRBD2	TRBV7-6	TGTGCCAGCAGCGGAAACGGCGGGGGACCCCCCGGGGAGCTGTTTTTT	CASSGNGGGPPGELFF